A selection of T cell receptor beta chains follows, all from one sample in a study of Ad26.COV2.S vaccination and SARS-CoV-2 variants. The data were produced by immunoSEQ multiplex PCR, yet TCRdb's version contains in-frame clones alone and is incomplete. Here the sample spans about half a million clones, about 89% being singletons. Sequences were derived from peripheral blood, sampled in a trial of Ad26.COV2.S vaccine versus placebo. The receptors here all came from a person between 18 and 65 years old who received the Ad26.COV2.S COVID-19 vaccine or a placebo. Each CDR3 is given with its conserved first and last residue. The D gene is left open where the match is weak. Expanded clones are given a class, and other clones once, few, many or no size at all.

TRBV6-6	TRBJ2-7	-	-	TGTGCCAGCATCCGGGGGGACACCCAATCCTACGAGCAGTACTTC	CASIRGDTQSYEQYF
TRBV28	TRBJ2-5	-	TRBD2	TGTGCCAGCAACTCGGGGCTAGCGGGACTGGAGACCCAGTACTTC	CASNSGLAGLETQYF
TRBV19	TRBJ2-7	-	TRBD1	TGTGCCAGTAGTCCGGGACAGGGGGCTTTCGAGCAGTACTTC	CASSPGQGAFEQYF
TRBV27	TRBJ1-1	-	-	TGTGCCAGCAGTTCACAGAAATTCAGGGACAACACTGAAGCTTTCTTT	CASSSQKFRDNTEAFF
TRBV18	TRBJ2-3	-	TRBD2	TGTGCCAGCTCACCAGAGTCTTTAGCGGGGTTCACAGATACGCAGTATTTT	CASSPESLAGFTDTQYF
TRBV7-9	TRBJ2-5	-	-	TGTGCCAGCAGCTGGAGTGGTGAAGGGACCCAGTACTTC	CASSWSGEGTQYF
TRBV5-4	TRBJ2-5	-	-	TGTGCCAGCAGCTTCCACGACCAAGAGACCCAGTACTTC	CASSFHDQETQYF
TRBV28	TRBJ2-3	-	TRBD2	TGTGCCAGTAAACTAGCGGGAAGCACAGATACGCAGTATTTT	CASKLAGSTDTQYF
TRBV6-6	TRBJ1-5	-	-	TGTGCCAGCAGTTACTCGAATGGGGGACCGCATTTT	CASSYSNGGPHF
TRBV27	TRBJ2-7	few	-	TGTGCCAGCATCGGTCGGATCCCGGTGGGGACAAACTCCTACGAGCAGTACTTC	CASIGRIPVGTNSYEQYF
TRBV6-4	TRBJ1-1	once	TRBD1	TGTGCCAGCAGGAAGACAGGGGGCACTGAAGCTTTCTTT	CASRKTGGTEAFF
TRBV6-6	TRBJ2-1	-	TRBD2	TGTGCCAGCAGCGCACCCCGATGGACTAGCGGGAGGGCGAGCTCCTACAATGAGCAGTTCTTC	CASSAPRWTSGRASSYNEQFF
TRBV28	TRBJ1-3	-	-	TGTGCCAGCGGCCCTCCTCGAGGCACTGGAAACACCATATATTTT	CASGPPRGTGNTIYF
TRBV29-1	TRBJ1-5	-	-	TGCAGCGTTGGGGGGGCGAGCAATCAGCCCCAGCATTTT	CSVGGASNQPQHF
TRBV7-3	TRBJ1-1	-	-	TGTGCCAGCAGCCCCCTAGGGGGTGGCACTGAAGCTTTCTTT	CASSPLGGGTEAFF
TRBV11-2	TRBJ1-1	-	-	TGTGCCAGCAGCTTAGGGGAGTCTGAAGCTTTCTTT	CASSLGESEAFF
TRBV5-5	TRBJ2-7	-	-	TGTGCCAGCAGTTTGACGGGGTTCGAGCAGTACTTC	CASSLTGFEQYF
TRBV4-1	TRBJ1-5	-	-	TGCGCCAGCAGCCAAGTTGGGCCGGTGGGCAATCAGCCCCAGCATTTT	CASSQVGPVGNQPQHF
TRBV7-9	TRBJ2-2	-	TRBD1	TGTGCTACAATCCGCCGGATCCGGACAGGGTGGACCGGGGAGCTGTTTTTT	CATIRRIRTGWTGELFF
TRBV29-1	TRBJ1-1	many	TRBD1	TGCAGCGCCCGACAGGGGGCGAACACTGAAGCTTTCTTT	CSARQGANTEAFF
TRBV5-4	TRBJ1-2	-	-	TGTGCCAGCAGCTCGGCGGGGGGGAGGTATGGCTACACCTTC	CASSSAGGRYGYTF
TRBV9	TRBJ2-7	-	TRBD2	TGTGCCAGCAGCGCGGGAGCGGGAACATACGAGCAGTACTTC	CASSAGAGTYEQYF
TRBV27	TRBJ2-3	-	-	TGTGCCAGCAGTTTAAGACAGCTAGTCACAGATACGCAGTATTTT	CASSLRQLVTDTQYF
TRBV9	TRBJ2-7	-	-	TGTGCCAGCGGGCTGACTGGGCTCGGAGAGCAGTACTTC	CASGLTGLGEQYF
TRBV12-3/TRBV12-4	TRBJ1-2	-	-	TGTGCCAGCAGTTTTGGGGTGGCCTATGGCTACACCTTC	CASSFGVAYGYTF
TRBV10-3	TRBJ2-3	many	-	TGTGCCATCAGTGAGAGAGATACGCAGTATTTT	CAISERDTQYF
TRBV2	TRBJ1-1	few	-	TGTGCCAGCACCGCCGGGGCGCGGGGGACTGAAGCTTTCTTT	CASTAGARGTEAFF
TRBV18	TRBJ1-3	-	-	TGTGCCAGCTCACCAGCGGCTGGCTGGGAAAACACCATATATTTT	CASSPAAGWENTIYF
TRBV4-1	TRBJ1-1	-	-	TGCGCCAGCAGCCAAGTAGTACAGGGTAACACTGAAGCTTTCTTT	CASSQVVQGNTEAFF
TRBV5-1	TRBJ1-6	-	-	TGCGCCAGCAGCTTCACCGGGACAAGCAATTCACCCCTCCACTTT	CASSFTGTSNSPLHF
TRBV11-2	TRBJ1-2	-	-	TGTGCCAGCAGCTTAGTGAGGGGGGGGCTACCTGGCTATGGCTACACCTTC	CASSLVRGGLPGYGYTF